This TCR beta chain stems from a study of shared clonotypes between healthy human individuals (dated by TCRdb to 2018 to 2021). In terms of the full investigation: The cohort comprised a couple of women and a few men aged 18 to 49 years. For each donor, CD4 naive and CD4 memory were each run on three plates, CD8 naive on two plates, and CD8 memory on one plate. The study deeply sequenced blood TCR repertoires of about 5 healthy adults to estimate repertoire size and the extent of clonotype sharing between individuals. To increase sequencing depth and limit assay-specific biases, different laboratories used diverse techniques to prepare libraries and sequence TCR repertoires. Between about 0.94 and 8.9 billion PBMCs per donor were obtained by leukapheresis. General findings and caveats noted by the study authors: When several donors were compared, the shared fraction of clonotypes was about 5% for naive CD4, approximately 3.5% for naive CD8, about 2.5% for memory CD4, and about 0.36% for memory CD8. Sampling was restricted to blood, and TCR repertoires in tissues likely differ from the TCR repertoires found in blood. Naive subsets generally had larger estimated clonotype richness than memory subsets did. Compared with non-shared clonotypes, clonotypes shared by all four sorted-subset donors had higher generation probabilities. Pairwise subsampling indicated that sequencing depth was expected to affect the degree of clonotype sharing among donors. Even with the large sequencing depth, rarefaction of the sorted-subset datasets indicated that sequencing was incomplete. The small number of donors limited the genetic and exposure-history diversity represented.

The donors were healthy, HIV-negative adults who had no recently reported acute infections or vaccinations. Only Caucasian adults living in Nashville, Tennessee, USA were represented among the donors. CD4+ T cells were enriched through magnetic negative selection, after which naive cells were positively selected on CD45RA and the remaining negative fraction served as the memory subset. After blood collection by leukapheresis, PBMCs were isolated using Ficoll-Histopaque density gradient centrifugation and then cryopreserved in the vapor phase of liquid nitrogen. Analytical flow cytometry was used to check the purity and quantity of each magnetically sorted T cell population. From each sorted fraction, genomic DNA was isolated and quantified by UV absorbance on a Nanodrop 2000c. TCR CDR3 regions were amplified from genomic DNA by multiplex PCR using the deep immunoSEQ assay. For each cell subset, the extracted genomic DNA was distributed evenly across all wells of several immunoSEQ 96-well plates, and each plate served as one replicate. Each replicate PCR for sorted subsets received about 0.2 ug genomic DNA, equal to about 30,000 T cell genomes. Purified libraries were quantified with a Qubit 3.0 fluorometer, sized on a Bioanalyzer 2100, and re-quantified with the KAPA Library Quantification kit. Each immunoSEQ 96-well plate was sequenced on its own single-read 150-cycle Illumina NextSeq 550 flow cell. Turning to the authors' computational methods: Because the immunoSEQ output included only junctional sequences and no quality scores, the filtering could not be the same as the filtering used for full-length reads. To assign V/J genes and CDR3, sequences were annotated using PyIR, a Python wrapper for IgBLAST v1.9, with IMGT germline references. Any read was removed if the V/J assignment was weak (E-value above 1e-6), the CDR3 was missing, or the read contained stop codons, out-of-frame junctions, or ambiguous translated residues. A V3J clonotype was defined by an identical inferred V gene, J gene, and CDR3 amino acid sequence. Percentage overlap between repertoires was computed as shared unique clonotypes divided by the size of the smaller repertoire. Richness of each repertoire was evaluated using RTK rarefaction, the Chao1 estimator, and Recon v2.1 estimates of unobserved clonotypes. Generation probabilities were computed with OLGA for all TCRbeta clonotypes obtained by the gDNA method from several donors. Held by TCRdb, this immuneACCESS table contains in-frame sequences only and omits some clones. Under half of the omission traces to an unresolved V gene where checked; the cause of the rest is unknown. The V and J calls and the clone size are those of that table, but D and trimming were determined from the DNA. The sample includes approximately 530,000 clones, with 95% to 97% observed a single time. The top ten clones comprise about 0.054% of the sample.

With regard to this clone: Its antigen specificity is not known. One base away there is no much larger clone; base qualities are not given.

CDR1 MNHNY and CDR2 SVGAGI were looked up in the germline V gene (reference sequence). V and J lose 2 bases and 7 bases, and a span of 12 bases separates them. Including cysteine and phenylalanine, the CDR3 has 14 amino acids. Here the CDR3 DNA is all that survives: 42 bases in frame from base 1. Sequenced input: naive CD4+ T cells sorted from blood. The cell subset or site tag for this specimen amounts to: CD45RA+ positively selected. The sequence was obtained from a woman in her 30s in good health. The chain links TRBV6-6 with TRBJ1-5; a weak D assignment points to TRBD1 (6 bases agree). The DNA reads TGTGCCAGCAGTTACGCGCAGGGGCAACAGCCCCAGCATTTT. It encodes CASSYAQGQQPQHF.